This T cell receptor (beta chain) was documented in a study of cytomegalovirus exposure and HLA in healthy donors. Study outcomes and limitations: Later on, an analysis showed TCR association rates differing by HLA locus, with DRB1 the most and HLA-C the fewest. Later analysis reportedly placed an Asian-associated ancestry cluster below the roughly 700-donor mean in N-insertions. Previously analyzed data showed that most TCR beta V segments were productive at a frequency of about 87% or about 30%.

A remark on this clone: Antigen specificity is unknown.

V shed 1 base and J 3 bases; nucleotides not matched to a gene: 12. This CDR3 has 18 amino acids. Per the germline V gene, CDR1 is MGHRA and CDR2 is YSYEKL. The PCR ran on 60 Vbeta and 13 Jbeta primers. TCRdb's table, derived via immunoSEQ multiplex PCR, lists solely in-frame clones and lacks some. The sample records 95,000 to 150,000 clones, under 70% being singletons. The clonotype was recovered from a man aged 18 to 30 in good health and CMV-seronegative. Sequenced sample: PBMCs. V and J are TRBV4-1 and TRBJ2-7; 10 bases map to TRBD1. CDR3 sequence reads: CASSQGRTGTGAVYEQYF. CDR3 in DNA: TGCGCCAGCAGCCAAGGAAGGACCGGGACAGGGGCTGTCTACGAGCAGTACTTC.